Reported below is one TCR beta chain. Its antigen is unknown. The entry originates in a study of vaccination effects on CD4 cells after COVID-19. In the ViraFEST assay, antigen-specific CD4+ clonotypes were identified by expansion after peptide-pool stimulation. It was after approximately 11 days of culture that CD4+ T cells were isolated. Neither prior SARS-CoV-2 infection nor positive nucleocapsid antibodies were present in the vaccine recipients. Cultivation was performed at more than 1.5 million PBMC per well with roughly 9.1 IU/ml IL-2 and roughly 9.3 ug/ml peptides added. IL-2 medium was substituted for half the medium on days 3 and 7. Produced via immunoSEQ multiplex PCR; TCRdb's table is partial and in-frame only. The profile shows some 69,000 clones, under 85% of them singletons. The CDR3 length is 13 residues. From germline, CDR1 is MNHEY and CDR2 SVGAGI. V shed 8 bases and J shed 3 bases, with 8 bases lying between them.

Study-wide findings and caveats: Marked clonal contraction was seen late after vaccination (in both infection- and vaccine-induced clones).

This specimen was CD4+ T cells from PBMCs cultured with HCoV-NL63 spike peptides, taken before COVID-19 vaccination. The TCR sequence derives from a human donor who received a COVID-19 vaccine. This chain joins TRBV6-5 and TRBJ2-6; a weak D match, TRBD2 (5 bases). CDR3 sequence: CASRAGGANVLTF. The DNA for the CDR3 is TGTGCCAGCCGGGCGGGTGGGGCCAACGTCCTGACTTTC.